The present TCR beta chain was sequenced within a study of T cell changes during pregnancy in multiple sclerosis. Only in-frame clones appear in the TCRdb table, and some are missing; sequencing was by immunoSEQ multiplex PCR. The repertoire holds under 40,000 clones, with 90% as singletons. Germline lookup yields CDR1 GTSNPN and CDR2 SVGIG (reference sequence). This CDR3 has 15 residues. The germline V and J ends were trimmed by 7 bases and 2 bases, with 20 bases remaining between them. This clonotype originated in a female donor with multiple sclerosis, enrolled in a pregnancy study. Here the sequenced sample was CD4+ T cells from peripheral blood mononuclear cells, taken in the second trimester of pregnancy. This chain joins TRBV30 and TRBJ1-1; maybe TRBD1 (5 bases). DNA of the CDR3: TGTGCCTCGGACGGAGGGGCCACCCATAACACTGAAGCTTTCTTT. The encoded protein is CASDGGATHNTEAFF.